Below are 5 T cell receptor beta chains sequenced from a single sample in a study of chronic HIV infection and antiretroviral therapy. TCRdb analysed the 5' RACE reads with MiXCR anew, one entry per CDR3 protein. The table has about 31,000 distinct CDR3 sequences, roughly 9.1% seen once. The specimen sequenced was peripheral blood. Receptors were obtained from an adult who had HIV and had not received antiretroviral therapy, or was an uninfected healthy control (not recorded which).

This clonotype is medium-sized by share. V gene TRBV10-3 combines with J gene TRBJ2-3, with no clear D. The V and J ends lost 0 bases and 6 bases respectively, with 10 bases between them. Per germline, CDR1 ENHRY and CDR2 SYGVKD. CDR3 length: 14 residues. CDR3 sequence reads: CAISESVRVDTQYF. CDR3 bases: TGTGCCATCAGTGAGTCCGTCCGAGTCGATACGCAGTATTTT.

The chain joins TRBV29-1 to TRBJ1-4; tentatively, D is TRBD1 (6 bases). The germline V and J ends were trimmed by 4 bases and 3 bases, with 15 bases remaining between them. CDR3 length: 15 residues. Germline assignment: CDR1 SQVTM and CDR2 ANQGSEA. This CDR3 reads CSVGPSGEANEKLFF. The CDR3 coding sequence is TGCAGCGTTGGCCCATCAGGGGAAGCTAATGAAAAACTGTTTTTT.

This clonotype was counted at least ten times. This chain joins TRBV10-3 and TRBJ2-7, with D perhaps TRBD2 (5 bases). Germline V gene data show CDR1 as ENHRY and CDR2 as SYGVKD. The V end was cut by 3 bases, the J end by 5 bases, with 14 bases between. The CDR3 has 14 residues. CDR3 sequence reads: CAISERTDVNEQYF. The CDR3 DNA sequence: TGTGCCATCAGTGAAAGGACTGACGTAAACGAGCAGTACTTC.

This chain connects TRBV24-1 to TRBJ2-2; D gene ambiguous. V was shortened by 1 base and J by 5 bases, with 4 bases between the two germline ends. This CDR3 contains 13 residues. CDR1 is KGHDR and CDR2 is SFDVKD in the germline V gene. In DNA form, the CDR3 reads TGTGCCACCAGTGATTTTAGGACCGGGGAGCTGTTTTTT. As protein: CATSDFRTGELFF.

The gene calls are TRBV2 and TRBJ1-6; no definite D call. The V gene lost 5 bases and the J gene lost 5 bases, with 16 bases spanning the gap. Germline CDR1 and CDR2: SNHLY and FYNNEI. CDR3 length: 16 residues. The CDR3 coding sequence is TGTGCCAGCAGTAAACGGATCTCGGGCGATAATTCACCCCTCCACTTT. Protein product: CASSKRISGDNSPLHF.